This T cell receptor beta chain derives from a study of blood T cell repertoires in COVID-19. The germline gives CDR1 SSHAT, CDR2 FNYEAQ (reference sequence). After removal of 1 base from V and 5 bases from J, the junction contained 2 bases not matched to a gene. The CDR3 loop spans 15 amino acids. This clone was picked up one time. Assay: immunoSEQ multiplex PCR; the TCRdb copy retains only in-frame clones and omits some. The repertoire holds about 200,000 clones, with 70% to 90% as singletons. The V call is TRBV7-7, the J call TRBJ2-5, with TRBD2 matching 12 bases. The sequencing sample was made of peripheral blood. This clonotype was obtained from a man aged 60 to 69 with active or convalescent COVID-19. DNA of the CDR3: TGTGCCAGCAGCTTAGGGACTAGCGGGGATGAGACCCAGTACTTC. As protein: CASSLGTSGDETQYF. Complete variable domain (other parts from reference TRBV7-7 and TRBJ2-5): GAGVSQSPRYKVTKRGQDVTLRCDPISSHATLYWYQQALGQGPEFLTYFNYEAQPDKSGLPSDRFSAERPEGSISTLTIQRTEQRDSAMYRCASSLGTSGDETQYFGPGTRLLVL.